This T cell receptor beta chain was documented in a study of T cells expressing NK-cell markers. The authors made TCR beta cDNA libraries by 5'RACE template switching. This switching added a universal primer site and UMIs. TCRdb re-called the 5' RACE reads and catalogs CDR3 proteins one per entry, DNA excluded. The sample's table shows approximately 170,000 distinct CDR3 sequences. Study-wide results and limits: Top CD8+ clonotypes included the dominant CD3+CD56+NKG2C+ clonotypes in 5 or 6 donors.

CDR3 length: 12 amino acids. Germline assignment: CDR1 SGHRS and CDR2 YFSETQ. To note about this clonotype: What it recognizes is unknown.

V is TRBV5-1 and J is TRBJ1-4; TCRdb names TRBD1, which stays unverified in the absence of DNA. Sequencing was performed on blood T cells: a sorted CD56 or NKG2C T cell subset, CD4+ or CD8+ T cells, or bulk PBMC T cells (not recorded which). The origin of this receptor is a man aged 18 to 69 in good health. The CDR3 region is CASSPPDEKLFF.